Below, 3 T cell receptor beta chains from the same sample are listed, as sequenced in a study of T cells in Graves' hyperthyroidism and ophthalmopathy. Amplification yielded TCR beta CDR3 regions, with RNA transcripts as the source. The TCR CDR3 was amplified in a first-round RT-PCR using the HTBI primer set. MiXCR was run by TCRdb on the multiplex PCR reads, yielding one entry per CDR3 protein. The sample has a few hundred thousand distinct CDR3 sequences; roughly 20% are singletons. The sample comprised blood. The receptors originated from a man between 18 and 29 years old with Graves' hyperthyroidism.

The chain is built from TRBV6-5 and TRBJ2-2; perhaps D is TRBD1 or TRBD2 (5 bases each). Germline V gene lookup returns CDR1 MNHEY and CDR2 SVGAGI. The V end lost 0 bases, the J end lost 6 bases, and 11 bases lay between the germline ends. The CDR3 is 15 amino acids. The CDR3 DNA reads as TGTGCCAGCAGTTACTCGATGTCGGGGCCCGGGGAGCTGTTTTTT. Its translation: CASSYSMSGPGELFF.

Ten or more counts support this clonotype. V gene TRBV25-1 combines with J gene TRBJ1-1; 10 bases are a match to TRBD1. J gave up 5 bases and V 6 bases, and 6 bases lay outside the gene matches. CDR1 MGHDK and CDR2 SYGVNS come from the germline V gene. This CDR3 is 14 amino acids long. The CDR3 protein is CASRIGQGGTEAFF. CDR3 in DNA: TGTGCCAGCAGGATCGGACAGGGGGGGACTGAAGCTTTCTTT.

V and J are TRBV4-1 and TRBJ2-7, with 7 bases lining up with TRBD1. This CDR3 region has 18 residues. Trimming took 0 bases from V and 4 from J; bases not matched to a gene: 15. Germline CDR1 is MGHRA and CDR2 is YSYEKL. The CDR3 DNA sequence: TGCGCCAGCAGCCAAGACCGCCAATCAGGGGGTAGTTCGTACGAGCAGTACTTC. It translates to CASSQDRQSGGSSYEQYF.